These 6 T cell receptor beta chains were sequenced from one sample in a study of CD8 T cells in Susac syndrome (dated by TCRdb to about 2019). Library prep was done by the immunoSEQ multiplex PCR assay. RNA was extracted using the RNeasy kit, and 0.5 to 1 microgram was reverse transcribed with random hexamers. TCRdb's own reprocessing of the public reads used fastp at Q25 and MiXCR and kept productive beta chains. Rows are unified per CDR3 protein, each entry keeping the most common DNA and genes. The sample table holds around 130,000 distinct CDR3 sequences, of which about 90% were seen once. The ten largest clones represent around 0.22% of the sample. Sequencing was performed on CD8+ T cells from PBMCs. The receptors originated from a human donor with multiple sclerosis.

This clonotype was observed once. The chain uses TRBV27 and TRBJ2-7; D is tentatively TRBD1 or TRBD2 (5 bases each). This CDR3 spans 16 amino acids. CDR1 MNHEY and CDR2 SMNVEV come from the germline V gene (reference sequence). The V end was cut by 7 bases, the J end by 3 bases, with 22 bases between. DNA for the CDR3: TGTGCCAGCATGGCAGGGATGGGTAAAAGCGGCTACGAGCAGTACTTC. Its protein product is CASMAGMGKSGYEQYF.

This chain links TRBV2 with TRBJ2-2, with D perhaps assigned TRBD1 or TRBD2 (5 bases each). Germline CDR1 is SNHLY and CDR2 is FYNNEI. This CDR3 has 15 residues. The ends were cut back, 6 bases at V and 2 bases at J, with 13 bases in the middle. The CDR3 nucleotides are TGTGCCAGCAGGTCACCCGGGACCAACACCGGGGAGCTGTTTTTT. Translation gives CASRSPGTNTGELFF. Supplemented by reference TRBV2 and TRBJ2-2, the full variable domain reads EPEVTQTPSHQVTQMGQEVILRCVPISNHLYFYWYRQILGQKVEFLVSFYNNEISEKSEIFDDQFSVERPDGSNFTLKIRSTKLEDSAMYFCASRSPGTNTGELFFGEGSRLTVL.

The chain employs TRBV3-1 and TRBJ1-4, with a weak D call TRBD1 (5 bases). Germline-derived CDR1 and CDR2 are LGHDT and YNNKEL (reference sequence). Trimming pared 4 bases from V and 9 bases from J, leaving 18 bases between. CDR3 size: 15 residues. As DNA, the CDR3 is TGTGCCAGCAGCCTCCACGGGGCGAATCCGAAAAAACTGTTTTTT. Translating gives CASSLHGANPKKLFF.

The CDR3 reads CASSDTMTGRGTDTQYF. Here the CDR3 DNA reads TGTGCCAGCAGCGACACGATGACAGGGCGAGGCACAGATACGCAGTATTTT. The rearrangement links TRBV7-9 to TRBJ2-3; 7 positions match TRBD1. The J segment lost 1 base and the V segment lost 5 bases, leaving 12 bases of the junction unmatched. The CDR3 contains 17 residues. Germline-derived CDR1 and CDR2 are SEHNR and FQNEAQ (reference sequence).

The chain couples TRBV7-9 to TRBJ2-1, with no clear D. The germline CDR1 and CDR2 sequences are SEHNR and FQNEAQ (reference sequence). The germline V and J ends were trimmed by 3 bases and 9 bases, with 12 bases remaining between them. This CDR3 has 13 residues. The chain's CDR3 is CASSFMARGEQFF. In DNA, the CDR3 is TGTGCCAGCAGCTTTATGGCGCGAGGTGAGCAGTTCTTC. Together with reference TRBV7-9 and TRBJ2-1, the CDR3 gives the full variable domain: DTGVSQNPRHKITKRGQNVTFRCDPISEHNRLYWYRQTLGQGPEFLTYFQNEAQLEKSRLLSDRFSAERPKGSFSTLEIQRTEQGDSAMYLCASSFMARGEQFFGPGTRLTVL.

The chain combines TRBV2 with TRBJ2-7, with D possibly TRBD2 on 6 matching bases. From germline, CDR1 is SNHLY and CDR2 FYNNEI. The V and J ends lost 6 bases and 3 bases respectively, with 24 bases between them. The CDR3 runs 17 residues. CDR3: CASRSLGAPWGGYEQYF. For the CDR3, the DNA is TGTGCCAGCAGGAGCTTGGGTGCCCCGTGGGGAGGCTACGAGCAGTACTTC.